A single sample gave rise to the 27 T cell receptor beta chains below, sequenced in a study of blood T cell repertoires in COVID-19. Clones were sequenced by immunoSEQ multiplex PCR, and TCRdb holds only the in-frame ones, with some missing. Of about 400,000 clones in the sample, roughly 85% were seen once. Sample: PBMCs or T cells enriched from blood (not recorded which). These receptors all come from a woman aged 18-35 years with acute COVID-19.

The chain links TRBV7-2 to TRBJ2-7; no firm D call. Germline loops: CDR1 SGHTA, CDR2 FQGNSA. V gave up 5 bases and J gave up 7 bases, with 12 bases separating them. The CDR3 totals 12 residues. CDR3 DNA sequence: TGTGCCAGCAGCACGTATTTGGAGGAGCAGTACTTC. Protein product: CASSTYLEEQYF.

The chain's CDR3 is CASSLAYQETQYF. For the CDR3, the DNA is TGTGCCAGCAGTTTGGCCTACCAAGAGACCCAGTACTTC. This chain links TRBV12-3 or TRBV12-4 with TRBJ2-5; D gene uncertain. V lost 3 bases and J lost 0, with 5 bases in between. The CDR3 extends over 13 amino acids.

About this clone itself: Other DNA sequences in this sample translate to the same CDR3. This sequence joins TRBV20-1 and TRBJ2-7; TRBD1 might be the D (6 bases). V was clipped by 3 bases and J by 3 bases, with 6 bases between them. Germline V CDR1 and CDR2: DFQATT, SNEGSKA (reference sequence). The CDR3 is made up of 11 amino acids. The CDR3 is CSASRGYEQYF. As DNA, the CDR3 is TGCAGTGCTAGCAGGGGCTACGAGCAGTACTTC.

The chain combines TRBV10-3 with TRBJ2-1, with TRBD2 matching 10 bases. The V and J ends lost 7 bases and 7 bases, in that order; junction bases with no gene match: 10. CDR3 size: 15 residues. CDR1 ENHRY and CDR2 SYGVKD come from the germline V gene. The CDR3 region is CAITSLAGVGNEQFF. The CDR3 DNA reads TGTGCCATCACCTCGCTAGCGGGAGTAGGTAATGAGCAGTTCTTC.

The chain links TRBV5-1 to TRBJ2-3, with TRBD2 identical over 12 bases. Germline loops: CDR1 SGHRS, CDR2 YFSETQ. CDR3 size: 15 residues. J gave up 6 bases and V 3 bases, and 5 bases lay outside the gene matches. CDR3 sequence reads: CASSSSGGAGDTQYF. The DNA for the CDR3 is TGCGCCAGCAGCTCTAGCGGGGGGGCCGGGGATACGCAGTATTTT.

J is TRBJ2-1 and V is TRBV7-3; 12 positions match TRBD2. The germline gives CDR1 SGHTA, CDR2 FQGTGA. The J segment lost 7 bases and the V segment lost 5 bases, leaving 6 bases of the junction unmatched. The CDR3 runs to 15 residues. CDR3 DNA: TGTGCCAGCAGCGTCACGACTAGCGGGGGAAATGAGCAGTTCTTC. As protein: CASSVTTSGGNEQFF.

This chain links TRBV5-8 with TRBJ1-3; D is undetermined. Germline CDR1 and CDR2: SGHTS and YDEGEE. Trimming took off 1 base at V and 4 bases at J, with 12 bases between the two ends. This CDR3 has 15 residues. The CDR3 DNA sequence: TGTGCCAGCAGCTTGTTCCGGGATGGCGGAAACACCATATATTTT. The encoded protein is CASSLFRDGGNTIYF.

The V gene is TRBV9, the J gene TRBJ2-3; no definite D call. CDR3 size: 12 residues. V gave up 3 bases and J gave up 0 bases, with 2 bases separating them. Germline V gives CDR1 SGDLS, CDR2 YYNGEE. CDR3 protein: CASSASTDTQYF. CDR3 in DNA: TGTGCCAGCAGCGCGAGCACAGATACGCAGTATTTT.

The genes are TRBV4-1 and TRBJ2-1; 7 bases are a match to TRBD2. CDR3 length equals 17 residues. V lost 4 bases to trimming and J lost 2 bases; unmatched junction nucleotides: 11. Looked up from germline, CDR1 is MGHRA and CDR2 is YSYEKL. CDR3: CASSLPGGVRAYNEQFF. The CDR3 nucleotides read TGCGCCAGCAGCCTACCGGGGGGTGTCAGGGCCTACAATGAGCAGTTCTTC.

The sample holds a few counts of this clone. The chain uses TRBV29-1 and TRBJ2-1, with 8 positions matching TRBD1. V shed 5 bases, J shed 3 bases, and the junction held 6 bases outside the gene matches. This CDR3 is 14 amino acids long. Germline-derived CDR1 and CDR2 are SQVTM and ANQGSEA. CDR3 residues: CSVPTGGFYNEQFF. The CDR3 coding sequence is TGCAGCGTTCCCACAGGGGGATTCTACAATGAGCAGTTCTTC.

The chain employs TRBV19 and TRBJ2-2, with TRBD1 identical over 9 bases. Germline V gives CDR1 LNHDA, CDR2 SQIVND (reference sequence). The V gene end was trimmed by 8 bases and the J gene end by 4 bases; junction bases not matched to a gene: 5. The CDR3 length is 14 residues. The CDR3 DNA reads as TGTGCCAGTTCCGGGACAGGGCTCACCGGGGAGCTGTTTTTT. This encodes CASSGTGLTGELFF.

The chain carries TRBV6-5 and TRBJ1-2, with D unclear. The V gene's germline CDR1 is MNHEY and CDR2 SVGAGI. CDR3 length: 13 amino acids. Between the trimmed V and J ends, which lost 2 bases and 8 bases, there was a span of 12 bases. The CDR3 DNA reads TGTGCCAGCAGTTACGGGCCACCGGGAGGCTACACCTTC. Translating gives CASSYGPPGGYTF.

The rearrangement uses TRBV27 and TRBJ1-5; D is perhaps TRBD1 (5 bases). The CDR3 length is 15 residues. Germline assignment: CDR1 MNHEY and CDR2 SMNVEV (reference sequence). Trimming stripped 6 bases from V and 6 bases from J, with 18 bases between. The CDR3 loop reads CASSSNSAGLQPQHF. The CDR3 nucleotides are TGTGCCAGCAGCTCAAATTCAGCAGGGCTTCAGCCCCAGCATTTT.

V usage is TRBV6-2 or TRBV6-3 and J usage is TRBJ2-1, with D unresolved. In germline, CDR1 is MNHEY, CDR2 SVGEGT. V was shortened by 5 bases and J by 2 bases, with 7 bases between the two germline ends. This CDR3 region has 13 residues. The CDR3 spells CASSRGAYNEQFF. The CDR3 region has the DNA TGTGCCAGCAGTAGAGGTGCCTACAATGAGCAGTTCTTC.

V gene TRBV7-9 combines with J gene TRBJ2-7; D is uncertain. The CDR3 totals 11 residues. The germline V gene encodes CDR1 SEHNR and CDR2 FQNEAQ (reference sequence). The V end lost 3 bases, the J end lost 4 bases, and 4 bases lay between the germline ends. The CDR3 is CASSFKYEQYF. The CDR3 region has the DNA TGTGCCAGCAGCTTCAAATACGAGCAGTACTTC.

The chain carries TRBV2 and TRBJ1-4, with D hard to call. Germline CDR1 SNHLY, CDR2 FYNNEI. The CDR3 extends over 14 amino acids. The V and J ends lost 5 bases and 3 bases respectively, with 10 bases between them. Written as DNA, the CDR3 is TGTGCCAGCAGTTTACAGAGAGCTAATGAAAAACTGTTTTTT. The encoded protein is CASSLQRANEKLFF.

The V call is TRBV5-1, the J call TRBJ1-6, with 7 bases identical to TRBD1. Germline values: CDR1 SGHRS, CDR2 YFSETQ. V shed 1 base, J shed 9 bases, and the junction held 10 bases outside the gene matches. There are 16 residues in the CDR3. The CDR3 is CASSLIFDREISPLHF. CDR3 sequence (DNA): TGCGCCAGCAGCTTGATATTCGACAGGGAAATTTCACCCCTCCACTTT.

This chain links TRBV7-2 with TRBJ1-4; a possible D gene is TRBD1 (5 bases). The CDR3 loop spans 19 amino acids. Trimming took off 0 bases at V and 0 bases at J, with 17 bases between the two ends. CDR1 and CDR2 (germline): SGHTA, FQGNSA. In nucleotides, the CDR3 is TGTGCCAGCAGCTTAGCTTTTCAGGGAGGAGGGTCAACTAATGAAAAACTGTTTTTT. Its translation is CASSLAFQGGGSTNEKLFF.

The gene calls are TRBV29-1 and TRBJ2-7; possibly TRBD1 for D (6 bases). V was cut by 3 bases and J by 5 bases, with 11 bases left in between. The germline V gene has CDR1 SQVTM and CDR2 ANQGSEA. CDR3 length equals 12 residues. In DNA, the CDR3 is TGCAGCGTTGAGGTCAGGGGAGACGAGCAGTACTTC. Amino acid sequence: CSVEVRGDEQYF.

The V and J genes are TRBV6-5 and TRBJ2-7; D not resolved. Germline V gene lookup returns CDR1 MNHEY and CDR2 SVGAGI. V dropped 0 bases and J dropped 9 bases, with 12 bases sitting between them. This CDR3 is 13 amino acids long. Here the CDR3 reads CASSYSTGGLQYF. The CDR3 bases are TGTGCCAGCAGTTACTCGACGGGTGGTTTGCAGTACTTC.

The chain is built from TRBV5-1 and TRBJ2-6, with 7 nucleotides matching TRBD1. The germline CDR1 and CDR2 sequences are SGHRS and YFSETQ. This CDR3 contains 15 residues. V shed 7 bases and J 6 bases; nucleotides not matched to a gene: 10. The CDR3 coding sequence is TGCGCCAGCGGACGGGACAGTGAGGCGGCCAACGTCCTGACTTTC. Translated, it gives CASGRDSEAANVLTF.

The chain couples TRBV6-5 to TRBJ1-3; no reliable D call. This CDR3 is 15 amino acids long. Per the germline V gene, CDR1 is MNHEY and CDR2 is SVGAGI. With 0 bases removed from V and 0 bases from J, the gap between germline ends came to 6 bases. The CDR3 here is CASSYSAGSGNTIYF. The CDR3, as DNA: TGTGCCAGCAGTTACTCAGCGGGCTCTGGAAACACCATATATTTT.

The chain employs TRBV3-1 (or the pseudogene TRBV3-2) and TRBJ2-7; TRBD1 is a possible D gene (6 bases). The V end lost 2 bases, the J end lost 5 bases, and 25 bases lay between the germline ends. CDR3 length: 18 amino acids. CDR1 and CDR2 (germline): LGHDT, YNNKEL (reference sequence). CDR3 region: CASSQRSLQGFPGDEQYF. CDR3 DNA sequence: TGTGCCAGCAGCCAAAGAAGCCTACAGGGTTTCCCCGGGGACGAGCAGTACTTC.

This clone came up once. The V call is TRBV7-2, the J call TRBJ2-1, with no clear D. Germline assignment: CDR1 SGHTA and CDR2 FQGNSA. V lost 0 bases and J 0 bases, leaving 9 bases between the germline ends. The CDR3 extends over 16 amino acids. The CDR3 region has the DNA TGTGCCAGCAGCTTAGCCCCCTCTATCTCCTACAATGAGCAGTTCTTC. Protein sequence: CASSLAPSISYNEQFF.

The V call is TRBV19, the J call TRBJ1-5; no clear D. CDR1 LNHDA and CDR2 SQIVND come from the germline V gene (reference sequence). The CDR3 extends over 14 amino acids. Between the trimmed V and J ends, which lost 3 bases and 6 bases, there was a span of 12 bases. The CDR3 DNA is TGTGCCAGTAGTATGCGAGGGTCCGGTCAGCCCCAGCATTTT. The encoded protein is CASSMRGSGQPQHF.

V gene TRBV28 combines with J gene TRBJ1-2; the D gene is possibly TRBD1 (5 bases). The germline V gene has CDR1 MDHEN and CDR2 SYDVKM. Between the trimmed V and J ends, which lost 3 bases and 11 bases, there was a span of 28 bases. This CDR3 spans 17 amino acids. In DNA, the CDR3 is TGTGCCAGCAGTTTGGCCGCAAAGGGCAGGCTGTTCGGGGGATACACCTTC. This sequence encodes CASSLAAKGRLFGGYTF.

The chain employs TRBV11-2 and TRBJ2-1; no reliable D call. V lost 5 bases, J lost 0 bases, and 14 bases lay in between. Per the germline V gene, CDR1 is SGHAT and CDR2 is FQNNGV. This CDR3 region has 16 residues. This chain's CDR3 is CASSTTGSGSYNEQFF. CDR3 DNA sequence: TGTGCCAGCAGCACAACCGGGTCGGGCTCCTACAATGAGCAGTTCTTC.